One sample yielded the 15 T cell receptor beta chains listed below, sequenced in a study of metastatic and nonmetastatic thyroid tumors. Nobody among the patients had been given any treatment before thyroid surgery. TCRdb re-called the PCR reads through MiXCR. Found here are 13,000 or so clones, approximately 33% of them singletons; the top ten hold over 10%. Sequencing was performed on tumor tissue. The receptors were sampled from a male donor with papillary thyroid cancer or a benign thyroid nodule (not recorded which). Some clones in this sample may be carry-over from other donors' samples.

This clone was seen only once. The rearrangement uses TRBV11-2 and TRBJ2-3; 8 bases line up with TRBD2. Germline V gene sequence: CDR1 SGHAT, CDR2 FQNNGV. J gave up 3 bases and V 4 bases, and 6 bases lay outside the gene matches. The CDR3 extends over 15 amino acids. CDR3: CASSYGAGGTDTQYF. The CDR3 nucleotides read TGTGCCAGCAGCTATGGGGCGGGAGGTACAGATACGCAGTATTTT.

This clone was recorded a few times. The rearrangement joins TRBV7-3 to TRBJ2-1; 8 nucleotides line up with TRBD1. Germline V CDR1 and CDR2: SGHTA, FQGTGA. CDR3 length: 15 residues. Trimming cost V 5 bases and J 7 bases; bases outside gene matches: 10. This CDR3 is CASSIGQGSINEQFF. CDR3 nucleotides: TGTGCCAGCAGCATCGGACAGGGATCTATTAATGAGCAGTTCTTC.

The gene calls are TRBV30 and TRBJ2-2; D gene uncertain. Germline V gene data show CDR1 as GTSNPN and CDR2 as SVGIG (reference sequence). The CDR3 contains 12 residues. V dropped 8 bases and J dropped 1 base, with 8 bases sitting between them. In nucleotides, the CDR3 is TGTGCCAGCGCACAGAACACCGGGGAGCTGTTTTTT. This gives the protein CASAQNTGELFF.

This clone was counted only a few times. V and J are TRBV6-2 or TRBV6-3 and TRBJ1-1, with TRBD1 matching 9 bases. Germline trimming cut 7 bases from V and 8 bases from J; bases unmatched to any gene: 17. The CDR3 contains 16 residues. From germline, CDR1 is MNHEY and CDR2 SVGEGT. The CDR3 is CASTYRGRGQGKEAFF. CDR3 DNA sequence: TGTGCCAGCACCTACAGGGGGCGCGGTCAGGGGAAGGAAGCTTTCTTT.

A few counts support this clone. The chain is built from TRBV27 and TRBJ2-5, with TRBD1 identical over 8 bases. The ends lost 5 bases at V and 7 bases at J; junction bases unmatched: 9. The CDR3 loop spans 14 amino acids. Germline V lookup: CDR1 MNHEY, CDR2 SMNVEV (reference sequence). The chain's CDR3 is CASSLQGAVGTQYF. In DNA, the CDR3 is TGTGCCAGCAGTCTTCAGGGGGCAGTGGGGACCCAGTACTTC.

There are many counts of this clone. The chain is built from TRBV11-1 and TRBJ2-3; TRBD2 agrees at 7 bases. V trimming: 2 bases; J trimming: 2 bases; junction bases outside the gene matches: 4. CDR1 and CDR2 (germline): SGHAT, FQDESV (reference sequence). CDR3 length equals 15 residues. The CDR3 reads CASSLMAGATDTQYF. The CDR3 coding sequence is TGTGCCAGCAGCTTAATGGCGGGAGCCACAGATACGCAGTATTTT.

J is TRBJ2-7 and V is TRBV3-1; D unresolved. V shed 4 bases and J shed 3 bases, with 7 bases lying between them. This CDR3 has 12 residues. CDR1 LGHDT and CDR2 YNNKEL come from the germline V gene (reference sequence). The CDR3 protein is CASSPPGYEQYF. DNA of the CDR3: TGTGCCAGCAGCCCTCCAGGCTACGAGCAGTACTTC.

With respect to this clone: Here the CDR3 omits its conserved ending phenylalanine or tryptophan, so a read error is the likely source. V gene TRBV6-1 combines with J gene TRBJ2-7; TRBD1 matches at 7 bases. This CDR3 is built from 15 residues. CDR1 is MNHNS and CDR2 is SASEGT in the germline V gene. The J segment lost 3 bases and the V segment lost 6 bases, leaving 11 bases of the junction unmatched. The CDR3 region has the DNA TGTGCCAGCAGCGATGACAGGGTAAATTACTACGAGCAGTACTCC. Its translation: CASSDDRVNYYEQYS.

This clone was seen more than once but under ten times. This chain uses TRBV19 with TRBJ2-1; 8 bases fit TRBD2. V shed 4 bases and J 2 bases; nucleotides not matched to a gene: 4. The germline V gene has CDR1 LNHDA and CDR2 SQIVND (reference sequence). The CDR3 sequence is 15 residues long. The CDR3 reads CASSTAGATYNEQFF. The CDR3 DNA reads TGTGCCAGTAGTACAGCGGGAGCGACCTACAATGAGCAGTTCTTC.

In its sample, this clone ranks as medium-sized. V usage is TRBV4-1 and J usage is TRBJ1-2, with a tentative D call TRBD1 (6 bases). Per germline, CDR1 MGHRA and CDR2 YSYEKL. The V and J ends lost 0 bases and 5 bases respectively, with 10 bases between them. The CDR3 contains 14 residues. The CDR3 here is CASSQDGTSYGYTF. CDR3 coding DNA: TGCGCCAGCAGCCAAGATGGGACATCGTATGGCTACACCTTC.

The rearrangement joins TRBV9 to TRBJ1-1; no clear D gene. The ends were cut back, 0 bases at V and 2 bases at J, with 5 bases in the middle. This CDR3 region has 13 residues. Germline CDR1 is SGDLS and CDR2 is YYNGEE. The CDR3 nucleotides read TGTGCCAGCAGCGTAGACATTAACACTGAAGCTTTCTTT. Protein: CASSVDINTEAFF.

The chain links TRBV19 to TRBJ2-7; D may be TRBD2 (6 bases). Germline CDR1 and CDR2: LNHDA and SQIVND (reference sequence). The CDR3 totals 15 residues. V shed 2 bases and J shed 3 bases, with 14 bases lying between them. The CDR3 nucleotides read TGTGCCAGTAGTATACAACCCCGGGGGAGCTACGAGCAGTACTTC. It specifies CASSIQPRGSYEQYF.

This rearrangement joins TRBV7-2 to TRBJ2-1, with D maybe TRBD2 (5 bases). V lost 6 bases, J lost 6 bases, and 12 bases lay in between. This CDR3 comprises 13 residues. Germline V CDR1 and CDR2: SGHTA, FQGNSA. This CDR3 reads CASSLGSANEQFF. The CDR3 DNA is TGTGCCAGCAGTCTGGGGAGCGCCAATGAGCAGTTCTTC.

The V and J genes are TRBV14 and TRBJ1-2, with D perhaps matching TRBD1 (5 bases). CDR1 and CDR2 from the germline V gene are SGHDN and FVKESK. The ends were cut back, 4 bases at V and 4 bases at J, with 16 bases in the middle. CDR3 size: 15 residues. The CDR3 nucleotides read TGTGCCAGCAGCCTCTCACAGCGCGGGGGCTATGGCTACACCTTC. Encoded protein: CASSLSQRGGYGYTF.

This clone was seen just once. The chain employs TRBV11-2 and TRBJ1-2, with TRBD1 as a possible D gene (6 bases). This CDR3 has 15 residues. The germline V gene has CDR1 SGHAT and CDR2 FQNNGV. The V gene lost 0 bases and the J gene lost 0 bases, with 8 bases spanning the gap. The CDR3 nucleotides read TGTGCCAGCAGCTTAGACAGGGGAGCTAACTATGGCTACACCTTC. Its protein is CASSLDRGANYGYTF.